This passage covers 25 T cell receptor beta chains from one sample sequenced in a study of shared clonotypes between healthy human individuals. Here immunoSEQ multiplex PCR was the method, and the copy in TCRdb shows in-frame clones only, minus some. Seen here are over 400,000 clones, 81% observed once, and the top ten hold roughly an eighth. Sequenced input: PBMCs. The receptors derive from a middle-aged woman in good health. Some clones in this sample may be carry-over from other donors' samples.

This clone was counted ten times or more. The rearrangement links TRBV6-6 to TRBJ1-3; D possibly corresponds to TRBD1 (5 bases). Trimming left V 6 bases short and J 6 bases short, with 9 bases between. The CDR3 consists of 12 residues. Germline CDR1 MNHNY, CDR2 SVGAGI (reference sequence). Written as DNA, the CDR3 is TGTGCCAGCAGCCGCAGGGAAAACACCATATATTTT. Translating it yields CASSRRENTIYF.

This chain links TRBV28 with TRBJ1-1; 12 bases align to TRBD1. The CDR3 spans 18 residues. Trimming took 4 bases from V and 5 from J; bases not matched to a gene: 14. Germline values: CDR1 MDHEN, CDR2 SYDVKM. This chain's CDR3 is CASSSTPRDRGLRTEAFF. CDR3 sequence (DNA): TGTGCCAGCAGTTCTACACCCCGGGACAGGGGGCTGCGGACTGAAGCTTTCTTT.

This clone showed up many times. Other nucleotide sequences in the sample specify the same CDR3. The genes are TRBV5-4 and TRBJ2-7, with D maybe TRBD2 (6 bases). Trimming took off 1 base at V and 5 bases at J, with 13 bases between the two ends. Germline V gene sequence: CDR1 SGHNT, CDR2 YYREEE (reference sequence). This CDR3 is built from 14 residues. DNA for the CDR3: TGTGCCAGCAGCTTGTTCGGGAGTCCCCACGAGCAGTACTTC. Its protein is CASSLFGSPHEQYF.

The chain recombines TRBV15 with TRBJ2-3; 7 bases align to TRBD2. The CDR3 sequence is 14 residues long. The V gene's germline CDR1 is LNHNV and CDR2 YYDKDF (reference sequence). Unmatched junction bases numbered 4, after V lost 1 base and J lost 6 bases. CDR3 protein: CATSRVGGDDTQYF. The CDR3, as DNA: TGTGCCACCAGCAGAGTGGGAGGGGACGATACGCAGTATTTT.

The chain carries TRBV29-1 and TRBJ2-5; tentatively, D is TRBD1 (6 bases). Trimming removed 2 bases from V and 4 bases from J, with 17 bases in between. The CDR3 is 15 amino acids. Germline CDR1 SQVTM, CDR2 ANQGSEA. CDR3 amino acids: CSVEKLGAMGETQYF. Here the CDR3 DNA reads TGCAGCGTTGAAAAGTTGGGGGCGATGGGAGAGACCCAGTACTTC.

V and J are TRBV5-1 and TRBJ1-3, with 7 bases aligning to TRBD1. V trimming: 0 bases; J trimming: 0 bases; junction bases outside the gene matches: 9. Per germline, CDR1 SGHRS and CDR2 YFSETQ. This CDR3 comprises 18 residues. This CDR3 reads CASSLEGQVPLSGNTIYF. DNA of the CDR3: TGCGCCAGCAGCTTGGAAGGACAGGTGCCCCTCTCTGGAAACACCATATATTTT.

The V and J genes are TRBV11-2 and TRBJ1-1, with a weak D call TRBD1 (5 bases). The germline V and J ends were trimmed by 2 bases and 1 base, with 8 bases remaining between them. The CDR3 has 14 amino acids. CDR1 SGHAT and CDR2 FQNNGV come from the germline V gene. CDR3 sequence reads: CASSLYQGNTEAFF. Written as DNA, the CDR3 is TGTGCCAGCAGCTTATATCAGGGGAACACTGAAGCTTTCTTT.

The chain is built from TRBV6-6 and TRBJ2-1; D is unclear. Germline V lookup: CDR1 MNHNY, CDR2 SVGAGI (reference sequence). The CDR3 loop spans 13 amino acids. Trimming stripped 7 bases from V and 5 bases from J, with 12 bases between. The DNA for the CDR3 is TGTGCCAGCATAGGGAAGTGGGACAATGAGCAGTTCTTC. It codes for CASIGKWDNEQFF.

The chain joins TRBV7-2 to TRBJ2-1, with 9 positions matching TRBD2. V lost 5 bases and J lost 1; bases outside the gene matches: 3. This CDR3 has 15 amino acids. CDR1 and CDR2 from the germline V gene are SGHTA and FQGNSA. The CDR3 here is CASSQRGESYNEQFF. CDR3 DNA sequence: TGTGCCAGCAGCCAGCGGGGGGAATCCTACAATGAGCAGTTCTTC.

In this sample, this clone turned up many times. Other DNA sequences in this specimen translate into the identical CDR3. The V call is TRBV30, the J call TRBJ1-2; D call uncertain. The CDR3 consists of 13 residues. Germline loops: CDR1 GTSNPN, CDR2 SVGIG (reference sequence). Between the trimmed V and J ends, which lost 4 bases and 0 bases, there was a span of 9 bases. CDR3 region: CAWIGSPNYGYTF. DNA for the CDR3: TGTGCCTGGATTGGGAGTCCTAACTATGGCTACACCTTC.

This chain uses TRBV27 with TRBJ2-1, with TRBD2 identical over 10 bases. From germline, CDR1 is MNHEY and CDR2 SMNVEV (reference sequence). The CDR3 length is 15 residues. V lost 5 bases, J lost 7 bases, and 8 bases stayed unmatched. CDR3 DNA sequence: TGTGCCAGCAGTAGGGTACTAGCGGGAAGGAATGAGCAGTTCTTC. Its protein product is CASSRVLAGRNEQFF.

Comment on this clone: This likely reflects a read error, since a far larger clone is one base away. Other DNA sequences in the sample encode the same CDR3. The rearrangement joins TRBV19 to TRBJ1-1, with D possibly TRBD1 on 5 matching bases. This CDR3 spans 13 amino acids. The V gene's germline CDR1 is LNHDA and CDR2 SQIVND (reference sequence). CDR3 sequence: CASSMRRGTEAFF. The CDR3, as DNA: TGTGCTAGTAGTATGAGACGGGGGACTGAAGCTTTCTTT. The full variable domain, with the rest looked up from reference TRBV19 and TRBJ1-1, is DGGITQSPKYLFRKEGQNVTLSCEQNLNHDAMYWYRQDPGQGLRLIYYSQIVNDFQKGDIAEGYSVSREKKESFPLTVTSAQKNPTAFYLCASSMRRGTEAFFGQGTRLTVV.

Comments on this clone: A far larger clone is only one base removed, so a read error is likely. This same CDR3 is encoded by further DNA sequences in the sample. CDR3 sequence: CASSQVPGGGANVLTF. In DNA form, the CDR3 reads TGCGCCAGCAGCCAAGTCCCCGGCGGTGGGGCCAACGTCCTGACCTTC. The chain combines TRBV4-3 with TRBJ2-6; possibly TRBD1 for D (5 bases). The CDR3 runs to 16 residues. The V gene's germline CDR1 is LGHNA and CDR2 YSLEER.

The gene calls are TRBV5-1 and TRBJ2-3; D is unresolved. With 0 bases removed from V and 2 bases from J, the gap between germline ends came to 16 bases. Germline values: CDR1 SGHRS, CDR2 YFSETQ. The CDR3 length is 17 residues. The CDR3 nucleotides are TGCGCCAGCAGCTTGGTTGCTAGGCCAATTGACACAGATACGCAGTATTTT. Translation gives CASSLVARPIDTDTQYF.

This clone was recorded once. The J gene is TRBJ1-5, the V gene TRBV7-3, with 7 bases lining up with TRBD1. The CDR3 consists of 18 residues. CDR1 is SGHTA and CDR2 is FQGTGA in the germline V gene. The J segment lost 8 bases and the V segment lost 0 bases, leaving 16 bases of the junction unmatched. CDR3: CASSLTKGGTVLIEPQHF. CDR3 DNA sequence: TGTGCCAGCAGCTTAACGAAGGGGGGGACAGTCCTAATCGAGCCCCAGCATTTT.

V gene TRBV11-2 combines with J gene TRBJ2-7, with D unresolved. The CDR3 spans 17 residues. The germline V gene has CDR1 SGHAT and CDR2 FQNNGV. Trimming cost V 0 bases and J 0 bases, with 15 bases left between them. The CDR3 loop is CASSLERSRRSSYEQYF. The CDR3, as DNA: TGTGCCAGCAGCTTAGAGCGGTCGCGAAGGAGCTCCTACGAGCAGTACTTC.

The chain joins TRBV28 to TRBJ2-6; 7 positions agree with TRBD1. The CDR3 extends over 17 amino acids. Germline V lookup: CDR1 MDHEN, CDR2 SYDVKM. The V gene end was trimmed by 5 bases and the J gene end by 0 bases; junction bases not matched to a gene: 7. The CDR3 is CASSRTGIRSGANVLTF. In DNA form, the CDR3 reads TGTGCCAGCAGTCGGACAGGAATACGCTCTGGGGCCAACGTCCTGACTTTC. Filled out from reference TRBV28 and TRBJ2-6, the complete variable domain reads DVKVTQSSRYLVKRTGEKVFLECVQDMDHENMFWYRQDPGLGLRLIYFSYDVKMKEKGDIPEGYSVSREKKERFSLILESASTNQTSMYLCASSRTGIRSGANVLTFGAGSRLTVL.

Regarding this clone: This CDR3 is also generated by other DNA sequences in the sample. V usage is TRBV6-6 and J usage is TRBJ2-3; TRBD2 agrees at 11 bases. Germline V gene lookup returns CDR1 MNHNY and CDR2 SVGAGI (reference sequence). CDR3 length: 15 residues. Trimming removed 6 bases from V and 1 base from J; junction bases left unmatched: 3. CDR3 loop: CASRSSGGGTDTQYF. CDR3 in DNA: TGTGCCAGCAGGAGTAGCGGGGGGGGCACAGATACGCAGTATTTT.

The V call is TRBV29-1, the J call TRBJ2-5, with 10 positions matching TRBD2. The germline CDR1 and CDR2 sequences are SQVTM and ANQGSEA. The CDR3 has 16 residues. V trimming: 5 bases; J trimming: 7 bases; junction bases outside the gene matches: 16. The CDR3 sequence: CSVNYLAGEGEGTQYF. CDR3 DNA: TGCAGCGTTAACTATCTAGCGGGAGAGGGGGAGGGGACCCAGTACTTC.

Only one count was recorded for this clone. This chain uses TRBV6-5 with TRBJ1-1; 9 nucleotides line up with TRBD1. The CDR3 loop spans 14 amino acids. V was pared by 5 bases and J by 5 bases, with 6 bases of the junction left unmatched. Germline CDR1 reads MNHEY; CDR2 reads SVGAGI. As DNA, the CDR3 is TGTGCCAGCAGTCGGGACAGGGCCAGGACTGAAGCTTTCTTT. The encoded protein is CASSRDRARTEAFF.

The V call is TRBV30, the J call TRBJ2-1, with D perhaps TRBD2 (5 bases). The CDR3 sequence is 14 residues long. V dropped 0 bases and J dropped 0 bases, with 6 bases sitting between them. The germline gives CDR1 GTSNPN, CDR2 SVGIG (reference sequence). This CDR3 is CAWSVGNSYNEQFF. The DNA for the CDR3 is TGTGCCTGGAGTGTCGGGAACTCCTACAATGAGCAGTTCTTC.

This chain joins TRBV5-1 and TRBJ2-7, with TRBD1 identical over 7 bases. The CDR3 length is 13 residues. CDR1 is SGHRS, CDR2 YFSETQ, per germline. V dropped 4 bases and J dropped 1; count of bases not matched to a gene: 2. CDR3 in amino acids: CASSVGQSYEQYF. CDR3 in DNA: TGCGCCAGCAGCGTGGGACAGTCCTACGAGCAGTACTTC.

The rearrangement joins TRBV9 to TRBJ2-7; D gene unclear. The CDR3 spans 13 residues. V lost 2 bases and J 3 bases, leaving 9 bases between the germline ends. Germline values: CDR1 SGDLS, CDR2 YYNGEE. The chain's CDR3 is CASSVRAGYEQYF. The CDR3 DNA reads as TGTGCCAGCAGCGTCAGAGCAGGCTACGAGCAGTACTTC.

V gene TRBV12-5 combines with J gene TRBJ2-7; no clear D gene. V dropped 1 base and J dropped 2 bases, with 9 bases sitting between them. The CDR3 runs to 14 residues. The germline V gene has CDR1 LGHNT and CDR2 FRNRAP. CDR3 DNA sequence: TGTGCTAGTGGTTTGGAGGGCAAACCCTACGAGCAGTACTTC. This sequence encodes CASGLEGKPYEQYF. Variable domain in full (rest from reference TRBV12-5 and TRBJ2-7): DARVTQTPRHKVTEMGQEVTMRCQPILGHNTVFWYRQTMMQGLELLAYFRNRAPLDDSGMPKDRFSAEMPDATLATLKIQPSEPRDSAVYFCASGLEGKPYEQYFGPGTRLTVT.

Notes on this clone: A far larger clone is just one base off, so this is likely a read error. Within the sample, other DNA sequences also encode this same CDR3. The chain is built from TRBV29-1 and TRBJ1-1; D is ambiguous. Germline V CDR1 and CDR2: SQVTM, ANQGSEA. The CDR3 extends over 11 amino acids. V was trimmed by 6 bases and J by 11 bases, leaving 16 bases between them. This CDR3 reads CSVDRGGTAFF. CDR3 nucleotides: TGCAGCGTGGACCGGGGTGGAACGGCTTTCTTT.